A single sample gave rise to the 17 T cell receptor beta chains below, sequenced in a study of tumor-infiltrating lymphocytes in primary liver carcinoma (dated by TCRdb to 2017 to 2019). Sequencing relied on an Illumina HiSeq 2500. A constant-region primer and ProtoScript II reverse transcriptase were used to reverse-transcribe TCRbeta-specific cDNA from roughly 500 ng total RNA. Construction of the TCRbeta libraries relied on three nested rounds of multiplex PCR, following a slightly modified ARM-PCR procedure. Each of the first two PCR rounds ran for about 9 cycles and used multiplex TRBV1-TRBV30 forward primers together with a Cbeta reverse primer. TCRdb reran the public reads through fastp at Q25 and MiXCR, keeping productive beta chains. Each CDR3 protein gets just one entry, which takes the most common genes and DNA from the rows behind it. For this sample the table gives 99,000 or so distinct CDR3 sequences, of which around 63% were detected only once. Jointly, the top ten make up 9.5% of the sample.

Total RNA and DNA were co-extracted without cell sorting from about 19-30 mg of bulk tissue using the AllPrep DNA/RNA mini kit. The specimen sequenced was liver tumor tissue from sampling region 5. This specimen's cell subset or site label, per the study, means: tumor region T5, tumor centre. All receptors derive from a woman aged 60-70 years with primary liver carcinoma and hepatitis B virus infection.

In regard to this clonotype: A read error may explain this, as a much larger clone is one base away. As the CDR3 is not closed by the conserved phenylalanine or tryptophan, this likely results from a read error. This sequence joins TRBV30 and TRBJ2-2, with TRBD1 identical over 9 bases. The length of the CDR3 is 14 residues. Germline V CDR1 and CDR2: GTSNPN, SVGIG (reference sequence). Unmatched junction bases numbered 2, after V lost 2 bases and J lost 4 bases. The DNA for the CDR3 is TGTGCCTGGAGTCGACAGGGGGTCACCGGGGAGCTGTTTGTT. Translation gives CAWSRQGVTGELFV.

This clonotype was observed at least ten times. J is TRBJ2-1 and V is TRBV5-1; possibly TRBD1 for D (6 bases). Trimming pared 2 bases from V and 6 bases from J, leaving 12 bases between. This CDR3 has 14 amino acids. Germline-derived CDR1 and CDR2 are SGHRS and YFSETQ. This chain's CDR3 is CASSFPSRGNEQFF. The CDR3 nucleotides read TGCGCCAGCAGCTTCCCTAGCAGGGGCAATGAGCAGTTCTTC. The entire variable domain, with the rest obtained from reference TRBV5-1 and TRBJ2-1, is as follows: KAGVTQTPRYLIKTRGQQVTLSCSPISGHRSVSWYQQTPGQGLQFLFEYFSETQRNKGNFPGRFSGRQFSNSRSEMNVSTLELGDSALYLCASSFPSRGNEQFFGPGTRLTVL.

In its sample, this clonotype was seen a few times. The J gene is TRBJ2-3, the V gene TRBV11-2; 10 bases fit TRBD2. This CDR3 is 18 amino acids long. Germline assignment: CDR1 SGHAT and CDR2 FQNNGV. Trimming took 6 bases from V and 1 from J; bases not matched to a gene: 13. The CDR3 nucleotides are TGTGCCAGCAGTCCGCGGGGAACAGCGGGAGGGGGCACAGATACGCAGTATTTT. Its translation is CASSPRGTAGGGTDTQYF.

The V and J genes are TRBV6-5 and TRBJ1-4, with 7 bases identical to TRBD1. CDR1 and CDR2 from the germline V gene are MNHEY and SVGAGI. The CDR3 length is 15 residues. The DNA of the CDR3 is TGTGTCAACAGTCACTCCACGACAGGGAGGGTAAAACTGTTTTTT. This translates into CVNSHSTTGRVKLFF.

This clonotype was observed many times. The CDR3 DNA follows: TGTGCCAGCCACCAAGAGACCCAGTACTTC. It encodes CASHQETQYF. The J gene is TRBJ2-5, the V gene TRBV7-9; no clear D gene. The CDR3 runs 10 residues. V was shortened by 8 bases and J by 0 bases, with 1 base between the two germline ends. Germline V gene lookup returns CDR1 SEHNR and CDR2 FQNEAQ (reference sequence).

On this clonotype itself: Because the CDR3 is missing its conserved closing phenylalanine or tryptophan, this is likely a read error. The rearrangement links TRBV11-2 to TRBJ2-7, with 10 bases that match TRBD1. Germline CDR1 SGHAT, CDR2 FQNNGV. The length of the CDR3 is 16 residues. V lost 5 bases to trimming and J lost 10 bases; unmatched junction nucleotides: 17. The CDR3 spells CASSVLRDRGTCDQYL. The CDR3 region has the DNA TGTGCCAGCAGCGTCCTCCGGGACAGGGGAACCTGCGACCAGTACCTC.

A remark on this clonotype: Since the CDR3 does not end with the conserved phenylalanine or tryptophan, this likely comes from a read error. The V gene is TRBV6-1, the J gene TRBJ1-5, with 7 bases matching TRBD1. Germline CDR1 and CDR2: MNHNS and SASEGT. The CDR3 runs 13 residues. CDR3 nucleotides: TGTGCCAGCATTCCGGACAGGAATCAGCTCCAGCATATT. Translation: CASIPDRNQLQHI.

Notes on this clonotype: The junction shows a germline mismatch at one end, possibly a read error. This chain connects TRBV7-9 to TRBJ2-7; D is possibly TRBD1 or TRBD2 (5 bases each). Germline assignment: CDR1 SEHNR and CDR2 FQNEAQ (reference sequence). This CDR3 region has 17 residues. CDR3 coding DNA: TGTACCAGCAGCCCCACGGGGCGACAAATGGCCTCCTACGAGCAGTATTTC. It encodes CTSSPTGRQMASYEQYF.

This clonotype was recorded at least ten times. The chain links TRBV28 to TRBJ2-2; D perhaps matches TRBD2 (6 bases). The germline CDR1 and CDR2 sequences are MDHEN and SYDVKM. V was trimmed by 8 bases and J by 7 bases, leaving 26 bases between them. The CDR3 length is 17 residues. In nucleotides, the CDR3 is TGTGCCAGCGGGCCAGGTGTAGGGTCGGGAGCGATCGGGGAGCTGTTTTTT. Protein: CASGPGVGSGAIGELFF.

This clonotype was recorded many times. The chain has TRBV29-1 and TRBJ2-2, with D possibly being TRBD1 (6 bases). Germline V gene lookup returns CDR1 SQVTM and CDR2 ANQGSEA. The V and J ends lost 7 bases and 0 bases respectively, with 15 bases between them. The CDR3 covers 15 residues. The CDR3 region has the DNA TGCAGCGCCCGTGCCGGGACAACGAACACCGGGGAGCTGTTTTTT. Residues: CSARAGTTNTGELFF.

This chain links TRBV29-1 with TRBJ1-2; D perhaps matches TRBD1 (6 bases). Trimming removed 7 bases at V and 7 bases at J, with 22 bases between. CDR3 length: 14 residues. Germline lookup yields CDR1 SQVTM and CDR2 ANQGSEA. CDR3 DNA: TGCAGCGCCCCCCCCGGGGGCAGGGCGGGTGGCTACACCTTC. It yields the protein CSAPPGGRAGGYTF.

This clonotype was counted at least ten times. V is TRBV7-8 and J is TRBJ1-3; D remains ambiguous. Deletions cut 1 base from V and 0 bases from J, with 10 bases between. Germline assignment: CDR1 SGHVS and CDR2 FQNEAQ. The length of the CDR3 is 16 residues. CDR3 protein: CASSLGSFDSGNTIYF. The DNA for the CDR3 is TGTGCCAGCAGCTTAGGGAGCTTCGACTCTGGAAACACCATATATTTT.

The chain carries TRBV29-1 and TRBJ2-7; tentative D call: TRBD2 (5 bases). The CDR3 covers 12 residues. Germline V gives CDR1 SQVTM, CDR2 ANQGSEA. Trimming stripped 5 bases from V and 13 bases from J, with 21 bases between. CDR3 sequence: CSVNRGGYGHYF. The CDR3, as DNA: TGCAGCGTTAATCGAGGAGGCTACGGGCATTACTTC.

This clonotype occurred many times. V is TRBV6-1 and J is TRBJ2-5; D is tentatively TRBD1 or TRBD2 (6 bases each). Trimming shortened V by 5 bases and J by 3 bases, and 10 bases separated the two germline ends. The V gene's germline CDR1 is MNHNS and CDR2 SASEGT. The CDR3 extends over 13 amino acids. CDR3 DNA sequence: TGTGCCAGCAGTTTGAGGGGGGAAGAGACCCAGTACTTC. As protein: CASSLRGEETQYF.

This clonotype was observed a few times. The junction shows a germline mismatch at one end, possibly a read error. The chain combines TRBV10-3 with TRBJ1-2, with a possible D match to TRBD1 (5 bases). Germline V gene data show CDR1 as ENHRY and CDR2 as SYGVKD. The CDR3 has 15 amino acids. The CDR3 sequence: CALSESRGSDYGYTF. The CDR3 DNA sequence: TGTGCCCTCAGTGAGTCACGGGGGTCTGACTATGGTTACACCTTC.

As for this clonotype: This may arise from a read error, as a much more abundant clone is one base away. This CDR3 fails to terminate in the conserved phenylalanine or tryptophan, so it likely reflects a read error. The chain joins TRBV5-6 to TRBJ2-7, with D tentatively TRBD2 (5 bases). CDR3 length equals 14 residues. Trimming left V 6 bases short and J 7 bases short, with 20 bases between. Germline V gene lookup returns CDR1 SGHDT and CDR2 YYEEEE. The CDR3 spells CASTDRGDDVEQYL. The CDR3 DNA sequence: TGTGCCAGCACCGACCGGGGAGACGATGTGGAGCAGTACCTC.

The V gene is TRBV6-6, the J gene TRBJ1-5; the match to TRBD1 covers 8 bases. CDR3 length: 19 amino acids. Germline loops: CDR1 MNHNY, CDR2 SVGAGI (reference sequence). V was clipped by 8 bases and J by 0 bases; unmatched bases: 18. The CDR3 protein is CASSRGGTGVDYSNQPQHF. CDR3 bases: TGTGCCAGCTCTCGAGGCGGGACAGGTGTCGATTATAGCAATCAGCCCCAGCATTTT.